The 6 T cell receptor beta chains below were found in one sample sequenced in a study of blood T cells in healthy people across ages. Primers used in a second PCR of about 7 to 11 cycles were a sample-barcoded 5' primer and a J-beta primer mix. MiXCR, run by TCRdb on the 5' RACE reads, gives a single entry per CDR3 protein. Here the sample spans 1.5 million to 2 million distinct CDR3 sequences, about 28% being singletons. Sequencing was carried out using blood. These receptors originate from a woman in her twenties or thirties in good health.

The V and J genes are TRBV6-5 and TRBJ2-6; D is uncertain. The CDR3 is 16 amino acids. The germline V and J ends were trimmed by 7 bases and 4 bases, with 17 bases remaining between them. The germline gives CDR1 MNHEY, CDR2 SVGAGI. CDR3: CASTDSAAAGANVLTF. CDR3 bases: TGTGCCAGCACCGACTCGGCGGCAGCCGGGGCCAACGTCCTGACTTTC.

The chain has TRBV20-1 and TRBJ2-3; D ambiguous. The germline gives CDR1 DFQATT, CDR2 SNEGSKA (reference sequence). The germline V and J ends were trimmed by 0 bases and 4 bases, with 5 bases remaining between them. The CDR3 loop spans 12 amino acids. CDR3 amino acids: CSAREMSDTQYF. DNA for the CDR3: TGCAGTGCTAGAGAAATGTCAGATACGCAGTATTTT.

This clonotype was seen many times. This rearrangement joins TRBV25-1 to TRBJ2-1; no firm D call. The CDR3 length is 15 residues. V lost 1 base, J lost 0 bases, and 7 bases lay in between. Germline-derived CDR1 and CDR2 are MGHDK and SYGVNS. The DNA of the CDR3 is TGTGCCAGCAGTGAATTGAGAGGCTCCTACAATGAGCAGTTCTTC. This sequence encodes CASSELRGSYNEQFF.

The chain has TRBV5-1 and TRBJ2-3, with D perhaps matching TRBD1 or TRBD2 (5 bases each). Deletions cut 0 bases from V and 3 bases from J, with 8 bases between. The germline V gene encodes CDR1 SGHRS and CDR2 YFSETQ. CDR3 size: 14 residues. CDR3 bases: TGCGCCAGCAGCTTGGATGAGGGGACAGATACGCAGTATTTT. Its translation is CASSLDEGTDTQYF.

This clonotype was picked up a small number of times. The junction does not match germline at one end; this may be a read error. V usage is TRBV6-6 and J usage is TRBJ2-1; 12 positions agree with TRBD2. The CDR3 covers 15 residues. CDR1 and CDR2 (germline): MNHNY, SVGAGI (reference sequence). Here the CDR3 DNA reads TGTACCAGCAGTTCCCTAGCGGGGGGGCAGAATGAGCAGTTCTTC. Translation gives CTSSSLAGGQNEQFF.

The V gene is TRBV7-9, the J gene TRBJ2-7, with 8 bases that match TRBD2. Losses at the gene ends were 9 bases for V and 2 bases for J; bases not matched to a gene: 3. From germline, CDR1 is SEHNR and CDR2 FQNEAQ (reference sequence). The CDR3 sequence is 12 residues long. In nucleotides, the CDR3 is TGTGCCAGTGCAGCGGGGGCCTACGAGCAGTACTTC. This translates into CASAAGAYEQYF.